The present T cell receptor beta chain was sequenced within a study of OX40 agonist ivuxolimab in advanced cancers. Libraries were prepared by immunoSEQ multiplex PCR; TCRdb keeps only in-frame clonotypes and omits some of them. The table records tens of thousands of clones, about nine tenths of them present only once. The CDR3 contains 13 residues. Trimming shortened V by 4 bases and J by 7 bases, and 11 bases separated the two germline ends. The germline V gene encodes CDR1 SGDLS and CDR2 YYNGEE. The TCR sequence derives from an adult with an advanced solid tumor such as melanoma, head and neck, liver or kidney cancer. The chain recombines TRBV9 with TRBJ2-2, with D possibly TRBD2 on 6 matching bases. The input for sequencing was CD4+ or CD8+ T cells sorted from blood, taken in a trial of the OX40 agonist ivuxolimab. The CDR3 DNA sequence: TGTGCCAGCAGCTCGGGACTCATCGGGGAGCTGTTTTTT. This encodes CASSSGLIGELFF.